Listed below are T cell receptor beta chains from one sample, sequenced in a study of blood T cells in healthy people across ages. TCRdb reprocessed the 5' RACE reads with MiXCR, giving one entry per CDR3 protein. Of some 1,000,000 distinct CDR3 sequences in the sample, less than 25% are singletons; the top ten hold around 0.75%. Another study also made use of these data, one on T cells of mothers and their children.

The material sequenced was blood. Receptor source: a girl aged 2 to 10 in good health. Each CDR3 is given with its conserved first and last residue. Each record gives: J gene, clone size, D gene, V gene, CDR3 protein, CDR3 DNA. The D gene is left open where the match is weak. The size of a clone is reported for some rows only, either as once, few or many, or as a class for expanded clones.

TRBJ2-3 | few | . | TRBV13 | CATKRAMITDTQYF | TGTGCCACCAAGAGGGCGATGATCACAGATACGCAGTATTTT
TRBJ1-4 | few | . | TRBV29-1 | CSADGGTAVNEKLFF | TGCAGCGCCGATGGAGGGACCGCTGTTAATGAAAAACTGTTTTTT
TRBJ2-3 | . | . | TRBV27 | CASSLTIYTDTQYF | TGTGCCAGCAGTTTGACCATCTACACAGATACGCAGTATTTT
TRBJ1-3 | . | . | TRBV4-3 | CASSQDLARRREIGSGNTIYF | TGCGCCAGCAGCCAGGATCTTGCTAGACGGCGGGAAATTGGCTCTGGAAACACCATATATTTT
TRBJ1-1 | few | . | TRBV7-3 | CASSLGDIGKAFF | TGTGCCAGCAGCTTAGGGGACATAGGGAAAGCTTTCTTT
TRBJ1-2 | few | . | TRBV7-2 | CASSAGRVSGYTF | TGTGCCAGCAGCGCCGGACGGGTCTCTGGCTACACCTTC
TRBJ1-3 | . | . | TRBV5-1 | CASSWTASGSGNTIYF | TGCGCCAGCAGCTGGACAGCGTCGGGGTCTGGAAACACCATATATTTT
TRBJ2-5 | . | . | TRBV28 | CASSTPLGQTQYF | TGTGCCAGCAGTACACCACTAGGTCAGACCCAGTACTTC
TRBJ2-5 | . | . | TRBV6-1 | CASSEGTPFYF | TGTGCCAGCAGTGAAGGGACTCCCTTTTACTTC
TRBJ1-2 | . | TRBD1 | TRBV27 | CASSLDVGQGPYGYTF | TGTGCCAGCAGTTTAGATGTGGGACAGGGTCCCTATGGCTACACCTTC
TRBJ2-1 | . | . | TRBV12-3/TRBV12-4 | CASLGTGISYNEQFF | TGTGCCAGTCTGGGCACGGGCATCTCCTACAATGAGCAGTTCTTC
TRBJ2-2 | . | TRBD1 | TRBV7-9 | CASSPDRQNTGELFF | TGTGCCAGCAGCCCGGACAGGCAAAACACCGGGGAGCTGTTTTTT
TRBJ1-6 | . | TRBD1 | TRBV28 | CASSLASTGTVNSPLHF | TGTGCCAGCAGTTTAGCCTCGACCGGGACAGTTAATTCACCCCTCCACTTT
TRBJ2-3 | few | . | TRBV4-3 | CASSQDDAPLGGTDTQYF | TGCGCCAGCAGCCAAGATGACGCCCCCCTGGGGGGCACAGATACGCAGTATTTT
TRBJ2-7 | . | TRBD1 | TRBV15 | CATSRVGDRGYGEQYF | TGTGCCACCAGCAGAGTTGGAGACAGGGGATACGGCGAGCAGTACTTC
TRBJ2-3 | few | . | TRBV4-2 | CASSQDGAVTPTDTQYF | TGTGCCAGCAGCCAAGACGGGGCCGTGACCCCCACAGATACGCAGTATTTT
TRBJ1-1 | . | . | TRBV15 | CATRWDLTVLNTEAFF | TGTGCCACCAGATGGGATCTGACAGTATTGAACACTGAAGCTTTCTTT
TRBJ2-5 | . | TRBD2 | TRBV5-4 | CASSLGGTSGRLETQYF | TGTGCCAGCAGCTTGGGGGGGACTAGCGGGAGGCTAGAGACCCAGTACTTC
TRBJ1-2 | . | TRBD1 | TRBV6-5 | CASRRQGWYTF | TGTGCCAGCAGGAGACAGGGCTGGTACACCTTC
TRBJ2-2 | . | . | TRBV6-5 | CASSSETPITGELFF | TGTGCCAGCAGTTCGGAGACACCGATCACCGGGGAGCTGTTTTTT
TRBJ1-2 | . | TRBD1 | TRBV4-3 | CASSQDGDRGHGYTF | TGCGCCAGCAGCCAAGATGGGGACAGGGGTCATGGCTACACCTTC
TRBJ2-5 | few | TRBD1 | TRBV19 | CASSIRDRTGETQYF | TGTGCCAGTAGTATAAGGGACAGGACAGGAGAGACCCAGTACTTC
TRBJ1-2 | few | . | TRBV12-3/TRBV12-4 | CASDNGMYGYTF | TGTGCCAGCGATAACGGCATGTACGGCTACACCTTC